The 10 T cell receptor delta chains presented below share a single source sample, sequenced in a study of gamma-delta T cells after stem cell transplantation. TCRdb called clones from the RT-PCR reads again using CATT. The table shows about 1,300 delta-chain clones, with roughly 5% occurring only once. The sequencing sample was made of gamma-delta T cells. The receptors stem from a human donor. It is not recorded whose cells these are; they may come from a transplant donor.

Concerning this clone itself: This sequence is one base from a far larger clone and is likely a read error. The chain uses TRDV2 and TRDJ1; 7 bases line up with TRDD3. This CDR3 contains 21 residues. The V gene's germline CDR1 is GEAIGNYY and CDR2 EKD. CDR3 residues: CACDTVDPLGGGPPYTYKLIF. CDR3 nucleotide sequence: TGTGCCTGTGACACCGTGGATCCCCTTGGTGGGGGACCTCCCTACACCTATAAACTCATCTTT.

To note about this clone: The likely explanation is a read error, given a far larger clone one base away. The rearrangement links TRDV2 to TRDJ1; D may be TRDD3 (6 bases). Germline lookup yields CDR1 GEAIGNYY and CDR2 EKD. This CDR3 region has 16 residues. The ends were cut back, 3 bases at V and 1 base at J, with 17 bases in the middle. The CDR3 loop reads CACDRIPRGSTDKLIF. Here the CDR3 DNA reads TGTGCCTGTGACCGGATACCTCGTGGTTCCACCGATAAACTCATCTTT.

As to this clone: A much larger clone sits a single nucleotide away, making a read error possible. The same CDR3 also results from other DNA sequences found in this sample. V usage is TRDV1 and J usage is TRDJ1, with D possibly being TRDD2 or TRDD3 (6 bases each). V gave up 0 bases and J gave up 0 bases, with 29 bases separating them. The CDR3 contains 22 residues. The germline V gene encodes CDR1 TSWWSYY and CDR2 QGS. The CDR3 loop reads CALGELKGDPISYTGHTDKLIF. In DNA, the CDR3 is TGTGCTCTTGGGGAACTCAAAGGGGATCCTATTTCCTATACAGGACACACCGATAAACTCATCTTT.

This clone has more than one count but fewer than ten. The chain links TRDV2 to TRDJ1; 11 nucleotides match TRDD3. Germline V gives CDR1 GEAIGNYY, CDR2 EKD. This CDR3 spans 20 amino acids. V lost 3 bases to trimming and J lost 0 bases; unmatched junction nucleotides: 17. CDR3 nucleotides: TGTGCCTGTGACCTAGTACTGGGGGATAATAATGCCCCCTACACCGATAAACTCATCTTT. Translated, it gives CACDLVLGDNNAPYTDKLIF.

Turning to this clone: This could be a read error, since a much larger clone is one nucleotide away. J is TRDJ1 and V is TRDV3, with 9 bases identical to TRDD3. The J segment lost 7 bases and the V segment lost 4 bases, leaving 34 bases of the junction unmatched. Germline CDR1 reads TVYSNPD; CDR2 reads GDNSRS (reference sequence). CDR3 length: 21 residues. CDR3 sequence (DNA): TGTGCCTCTAACGATTCTGCCGTCTCTCGTACTGGGGGACCTCAGGGAGTTAAACTCATCTTT. It is translated as CASNDSAVSRTGGPQGVKLIF.

This clone was detected only a few times. TCRdb attributes to this sequence the protein of a much larger clone, which differs from the DNA translation at residue 6; a read error is likely, and the protein displayed is translated from the DNA. The chain has TRDV1 and TRDJ1; D uncertain. Germline CDR1 is TSWWSYY and CDR2 is QGS. The CDR3 covers 15 residues. The V and J ends lost 1 base and 5 bases respectively, with 14 bases between them. In DNA form, the CDR3 reads TGTGCTCTTGGGGAACCGAAACTGTTAGAGGATAAACTCATCTTT. Translated: CALGEPKLLEDKLIF.

This clone ranks as large. Other DNA sequences from this sample encode an identical CDR3 as well. The chain recombines TRDV1 with TRDJ1; 8 bases align to TRDD3. Germline CDR1 and CDR2: TSWWSYY and QGS. V lost 3 bases and J lost 0; bases outside the gene matches: 15. The length of the CDR3 is 19 residues. CDR3 coding DNA: TGTGCTCTTGGGGACCTCGGGGGGCTGGGGGACAAGTACACCGATAAACTCATCTTT. This codes for CALGDLGGLGDKYTDKLIF.

Remarks on this clone: A read error may be the cause here, since a much bigger clone is one base away. At the DNA level, this CDR3 is encoded by other sequences in the same sample as well. The CDR3 loop is CALGELFLRWGGGAIDKLIF. In DNA form, the CDR3 reads TGTGCTCTTGGGGAACTCTTCCTACGTTGGGGTGGGGGAGCTATCGATAAACTCATCTTT. J is TRDJ1 and V is TRDV1; D might be TRDD2 (8 bases). The V and J ends lost 0 bases and 4 bases respectively, with 27 bases between them. Germline V lookup: CDR1 TSWWSYY, CDR2 QGS. The CDR3 is 20 residues long.

A word on this clone: Because the CDR3's place on the DNA is in doubt, the DNA is left out and the CDR3 is given as listed by TCRdb. The genes are TRAV29/DV5 and TRDJ2; the D call TRDD3 from the table was never checked on the DNA. CDR1 is NSMFDY and CDR2 is ISSIKDK in the germline V gene. The CDR3 is 23 residues long, ends included. CDR3 in amino acids: CSVLLCSKRLHTGGLLLTAQLFF.

By its share, this clone is large. Other nucleotide sequences from this sample produce the same CDR3. J is TRDJ1 and V is TRDV1, with 8 bases fitting TRDD3. With V trimmed by 1 base and J by 0 bases, 16 bases remained unmatched. This CDR3 is 20 amino acids long. Germline V gene lookup returns CDR1 TSWWSYY and CDR2 QGS. CDR3 amino acids: CALGEPGPLLLGDNTDKLIF. DNA for the CDR3: TGTGCTCTTGGGGAACCAGGGCCCCTACTCCTGGGGGACAACACCGATAAACTCATCTTT.